Below, 12 T cell receptor beta chains from the same sample are listed, as sequenced in a study of cytotoxic CD8 clonotypes in ibrutinib-treated CLL. The method was immunoSEQ multiplex PCR; TCRdb's version includes in-frame clones alone and lacks a portion of them. The sample has about 270,000 clones; more than 70% are singletons. The specimen comprised PBMCs, sampled at disease progression, from a patient treated with ibrutinib. All receptors come from a human donor with chronic lymphocytic leukemia.

This clone was observed a handful of times. The gene calls are TRBV28 and TRBJ2-2, with TRBD2 identical over 10 bases. Per the germline V gene, CDR1 is MDHEN and CDR2 is SYDVKM. The ends lost 2 bases at V and 7 bases at J; junction bases unmatched: 22. The CDR3 is 21 residues long. The CDR3 region has the DNA TGTGCCAGCAGTTTAGCCCACAGGGGGATGTGGCTAGCGGGAGCGAGCGGGGAGCTGTTTTTT. Its protein is CASSLAHRGMWLAGASGELFF.

The chain recombines TRBV27 with TRBJ2-7; D gene unclear. The germline V and J ends were trimmed by 2 bases and 3 bases, with 11 bases remaining between them. This CDR3 region has 14 residues. CDR1 MNHEY and CDR2 SMNVEV come from the germline V gene (reference sequence). The CDR3 DNA reads TGTGCCAGCAGTTTAGCTGGGGATCGCTACGAGCAGTACTTC. Its protein product is CASSLAGDRYEQYF.

This chain joins TRBV28 and TRBJ1-3; D is uncertain. Germline CDR1 MDHEN, CDR2 SYDVKM. Between the trimmed V and J ends, which lost 6 bases and 3 bases, there was a span of 9 bases. The CDR3 has 13 amino acids. CDR3 sequence: CASSQSIGNTIYF. CDR3 bases: TGTGCCAGCAGCCAATCGATTGGAAACACCATATATTTT.

This clone was found a few times. V and J are TRBV5-1 and TRBJ2-7, with 9 bases fitting TRBD2. The length of the CDR3 is 15 residues. Trimming at V came to 4 bases and at J to 5 bases, leaving 10 bases not matched to a gene. Germline CDR1 reads SGHRS; CDR2 reads YFSETQ. CDR3 protein: CASSLNSGSVNEQYF. The DNA of the CDR3 is TGCGCCAGCAGCCTAAATAGCGGGAGCGTCAACGAGCAGTACTTC. Together with reference TRBV5-1 and TRBJ2-7, the CDR3 gives the full variable domain: KAGVTQTPRYLIKTRGQQVTLSCSPISGHRSVSWYQQTPGQGLQFLFEYFSETQRNKGNFPGRFSGRQFSNSRSEMNVSTLELGDSALYLCASSLNSGSVNEQYFGPGTRLTVT.

The J gene is TRBJ1-2, the V gene TRBV5-1, with unresolved D. The CDR3 consists of 13 residues. CDR1 and CDR2 from the germline V gene are SGHRS and YFSETQ. The V end was cut by 1 base, the J end by 4 bases, with 8 bases between. CDR3 protein: CASSLNVGYGYTF. The CDR3 coding sequence is TGCGCCAGCAGCTTGAACGTTGGCTATGGCTACACCTTC. Supplemented by reference TRBV5-1 and TRBJ1-2, the full variable domain reads KAGVTQTPRYLIKTRGQQVTLSCSPISGHRSVSWYQQTPGQGLQFLFEYFSETQRNKGNFPGRFSGRQFSNSRSEMNVSTLELGDSALYLCASSLNVGYGYTFGSGTRLTVV.

The rearrangement uses TRBV6-4 and TRBJ2-5; 11 positions match TRBD2. V shed 6 bases, J shed 5 bases, and the junction held 11 bases outside the gene matches. The CDR3 runs to 16 residues. Germline lookup yields CDR1 MRHNA and CDR2 SNTAGT. The CDR3 bases are TGTGCCAGCAGGAGGGATAGCGGGAGGGCCGTTGAGACCCAGTACTTC. This translates into CASRRDSGRAVETQYF.

The genes are TRBV7-9 and TRBJ1-3, with 7 bases identical to TRBD1. This CDR3 is built from 17 residues. J gave up 0 bases and V 5 bases, and 10 bases lay outside the gene matches. Germline CDR1 is SEHNR and CDR2 is FQNEAQ (reference sequence). The CDR3 region has the DNA TGTGCCAGCAGCAGCGACAGGGATCGGTACTCTGGAAACACCATATATTTT. Encoded protein: CASSSDRDRYSGNTIYF.

V is TRBV27 and J is TRBJ2-7; D not resolved. Germline V gene sequence: CDR1 MNHEY, CDR2 SMNVEV (reference sequence). V was pared by 2 bases and J by 3 bases, with 8 bases between. This CDR3 comprises 13 residues. CDR3 DNA: TGTGCCAGCAGTTTAGTCGTCGGCTACGAGCAGTACTTC. It specifies CASSLVVGYEQYF.

The chain uses TRBV9 and TRBJ2-3; tentatively, D is TRBD1 (5 bases). V lost 0 bases and J lost 4, with 12 bases in between. This CDR3 has 15 amino acids. Germline V lookup: CDR1 SGDLS, CDR2 YYNGEE. Here the CDR3 DNA reads TGTGCCAGCAGCGTAGTGGTCAGGGTAGCAGATACGCAGTATTTT. Its translation: CASSVVVRVADTQYF.

In nucleotides, the CDR3 is TGTGCCATCAACAGGGGGCAGGAGTCACCCCTCCACTTT. Translated: CAINRGQESPLHF. The chain combines TRBV10-3 with TRBJ1-6; 9 bases are shared with TRBD1. CDR1 and CDR2 (germline): ENHRY, SYGVKD. This CDR3 spans 13 amino acids. Losses at the gene ends were 7 bases for V and 10 bases for J; bases not matched to a gene: 5.

The chain has TRBV19 and TRBJ2-7; 14 bases are a match to TRBD2. The germline V gene has CDR1 LNHDA and CDR2 SQIVND (reference sequence). The CDR3 is 17 amino acids. The V and J ends lost 5 bases and 1 base, in that order; junction bases with no gene match: 7. DNA for the CDR3: TGTGCCAGTAGTGTAGGGACTAGCGGGAGATCGTCCTACGAGCAGTACTTC. Protein product: CASSVGTSGRSSYEQYF.

The chain is built from TRBV7-9 and TRBJ2-5; D gene uncertain. Germline values: CDR1 SEHNR, CDR2 FQNEAQ (reference sequence). This CDR3 is 14 amino acids long. V was clipped by 1 base and J by 2 bases, with 8 bases between them. The CDR3 DNA sequence: TGTGCCAGCAGCTTAGTGCCTAGACAAGAGACCCAGTACTTC. Its translation is CASSLVPRQETQYF.